This is a list of T cell receptor beta chains from one sample in a study of blood T cell repertoires in COVID-19. TCRdb's table, derived via immunoSEQ multiplex PCR, lists solely in-frame clones and lacks some. The table has about 220,000 clones, around four fifths seen once. Material for sequencing was PBMCs or T cells enriched from blood (not recorded which). Receptors originate from a woman between 50 and 59 years old who had been exposed to COVID-19. The CDR3 runs from the conserved cysteine through the conserved F or W. The D gene is left open where the match is weak. Clone size, where shown, is once, few, many, or a class for clones that have expanded.

d_call | j_call | clone_size | v_call | cdr3_nt | cdr3_aa
- | TRBJ2-1 | - | TRBV19 | TGTGCCACCCGAAGGGATCGGGGGTGGAGTCGCAGTGAGCAGTTCTTC | CATRRDRGWSRSEQFF
TRBD1 | TRBJ2-1 | - | TRBV11-2 | TGTGCCAGCAGCTTTACCGGGACAGGGGCCTACAATGAGCAGTTCTTC | CASSFTGTGAYNEQFF
- | TRBJ2-1 | few | TRBV25-1 | TGTGCCAGCAGTGAATATGGACAACCAGGCAATGAGCAGTTCTTC | CASSEYGQPGNEQFF
- | TRBJ2-2 | - | TRBV12-3/TRBV12-4 | TGTGCCAGCAGCCTTGACAGGGGGGAGCTGTTTTTT | CASSLDRGELFF
- | TRBJ2-3 | - | TRBV7-9 | TGTGCCAGCAGCTTAGGTGGCGGGGGCCCCAGGCCAGATACGCAGTATTTT | CASSLGGGGPRPDTQYF
- | TRBJ1-1 | - | TRBV6-5 | TGTGCCAGCAGTTTTGGACAGGAAGCTTTCTTT | CASSFGQEAFF
- | TRBJ1-1 | few | TRBV28 | TGTGCCAGCCTCTCCCCTCCGGGCACTGAAGCTTTCTTT | CASLSPPGTEAFF
TRBD2 | TRBJ2-3 | - | TRBV5-1 | TGCGCCAGCAGCCCGAGGACTAGCGGGGGCACAGATACGCAGTATTTT | CASSPRTSGGTDTQYF
- | TRBJ1-1 | - | TRBV11-2 | TGTGCCAGCAGCTTAGAACGCCCTAAAACTGAAGCTTTCTTT | CASSLERPKTEAFF
TRBD1 | TRBJ2-2 | - | TRBV11-2 | TGTGCCAGCAGCACACGACAGGGTGCGACCGGGGAGCTGTTTTTT | CASSTRQGATGELFF
- | TRBJ1-1 | - | TRBV27 | TGTGCCAGCTCGGGAGGGAGGGGTCATCAAAACACTGAAGCTTTCTTT | CASSGGRGHQNTEAFF
- | TRBJ1-2 | once | TRBV6-6 | TGTGCCAGCAGCCCTGGGGCTCCTAACTATGGCTACACCTTC | CASSPGAPNYGYTF
TRBD1 | TRBJ1-2 | - | TRBV5-4 | TGTGCCAGCAGACAGGGACAGGGAAGGATAAGCTATGGCTACACCTTC | CASRQGQGRISYGYTF
TRBD1 | TRBJ2-1 | - | TRBV24-1 | TGTGCCACCAGTGATCAGGACAGGGTGGACAATGAGCAGTTCTTC | CATSDQDRVDNEQFF
- | TRBJ1-5 | - | TRBV13 | TGTGCCAGCAGCTTCCGGGATAGCAATCAGCCCCAGCATTTT | CASSFRDSNQPQHF
TRBD1 | TRBJ1-1 | - | TRBV12-3/TRBV12-4 | TGTGCCAGCAGCCCAAACAGGGGTCAGAGGGCTTTCTTT | CASSPNRGQRAFF
- | TRBJ1-2 | once | TRBV29-1 | TGCAGCGTTTCGTACTTATTAGTACCCGACTATGGCTACACCTTC | CSVSYLLVPDYGYTF
- | TRBJ1-3 | - | TRBV2 | TGTGCCAGCAGTGAACTCCCTGCTTCTACTGGAAACACCATATATTTT | CASSELPASTGNTIYF
TRBD1 | TRBJ2-6 | - | TRBV2 | TGTGCCAGCAGTGAAGCGCTTCGGACAGGGGTAGCTGGGGCCAACGTCCTGACTTTC | CASSEALRTGVAGANVLTF
- | TRBJ1-3 | - | TRBV15 | TGTGCCACCAGCAGGGGGAGCTCTGGAAACACCATATATTTT | CATSRGSSGNTIYF
- | TRBJ1-6 | - | TRBV5-1 | TGCGCCAGCAGCTTGGACGGAGAGGGTAATTCACCCCTCCACTTT | CASSLDGEGNSPLHF
- | TRBJ1-1 | few | TRBV6-6 | TGTGCCAGCAGGGGGGGGCGACGGTTGAACACTGAAGCTTTCTTT | CASRGGRRLNTEAFF
TRBD2 | TRBJ2-7 | once | TRBV12-3/TRBV12-4 | TGTGCCTCAAAGCGGGGTCCTACCTACGAGCAGTACTTC | CASKRGPTYEQYF
- | TRBJ1-2 | - | TRBV3-1/TRBV3-2 | TGTGCCAGCAGGGTAACAGGGCGGGATGGCTACACCTTC | CASRVTGRDGYTF
- | TRBJ1-4 | once | TRBV7-2 | TGTGCCAGCAGCAGTTCCGGGACACCTAATGAAAAACTGTTTTTT | CASSSSGTPNEKLFF
- | TRBJ2-3 | few | TRBV5-1 | TGCGCCAGCAGCTTAGGACAAAGTACAGATACGCAGTATTTT | CASSLGQSTDTQYF
- | TRBJ2-7 | - | TRBV5-5 | TGTGCCAGCAGCTTAAGACCGGGTGGCTACGAGCAGTACTTC | CASSLRPGGYEQYF
TRBD1 | TRBJ1-2 | - | TRBV11-2 | TGTGCCAGCAGCCTCCCCGGGACAGTTAGTAACTATGGCTACACCTTC | CASSLPGTVSNYGYTF
TRBD1 | TRBJ2-7 | - | TRBV7-2 | TGTGCCAGCAGCGCGCGGACAGGGTACGACGAGCAGTACTTC | CASSARTGYDEQYF
- | TRBJ2-1 | - | TRBV6-1 | TGTGCCAGCAGTGACCTCGGGGAGTACAATGAGCAGTTCTTC | CASSDLGEYNEQFF
TRBD2 | TRBJ2-1 | - | TRBV6-5 | TGTGCCAGCAGACCCACGGGGGGGGCCTACAATGAGCAGTTCTTC | CASRPTGGAYNEQFF
- | TRBJ2-7 | - | TRBV30 | TGTGCCTGGGGGCCGGGACACGGTTTCAACGAGCAGTACTTC | CAWGPGHGFNEQYF
TRBD1 | TRBJ1-2 | few | TRBV10-1 | TGCGCCAGCAGTCCTGGGGGGACAGGGTTTTATGGCTACACCTTC | CASSPGGTGFYGYTF
- | TRBJ1-1 | - | TRBV14 | TGTGCCAGCAGCCGTATTACAGGGAGGAACACTGAAGCTTTCTTT | CASSRITGRNTEAFF
- | TRBJ1-3 | - | TRBV15 | TGTGCCACCAGCAGAGGTAGTCTCTCTGGAAACACCATATATTTT | CATSRGSLSGNTIYF
TRBD1 | TRBJ1-1 | - | TRBV7-9 | TGTGCCAGCAGCCTACCGACAGGGGTAGGGACTGAAGCTTTCTTT | CASSLPTGVGTEAFF
TRBD1 | TRBJ1-1 | once | TRBV3-1/TRBV3-2 | TGTGCCAGCAGCCGCAGGACAGGGGGGATGAACACTGAAGCTTTCTTT | CASSRRTGGMNTEAFF